The rows below give T cell receptor beta chains drawn from one sample of a study of a mutant IDH1 vaccine in newly diagnosed glioma. Profiling relied on immunoSEQ multiplex PCR, and the TCRdb table lists in-frame clones only, not all of them. The sample holds roughly 70,000 clones; about 83% are singletons and the top ten take roughly 4.4%. This material consisted of peripheral blood mononuclear cells (PBMCs), taken from a glioma patient treated with radiotherapy, temozolomide or both. The receptors stem from a woman between 18 and 29 years old with glioma. Some clones in this sample may be carry-over from other donors' samples. Each CDR3 is given with its conserved first and last residue. A D gene is named only where the DNA matches it firmly. Size is omitted from some rows. Given values are once, few, many or a class for expanded clones.

TRBV27,-,-,TRBJ1-6,TGTGCCAGCAGCCCCGGTGGGCGGATTAATTCACCCCTCCACTTT,CASSPGGRINSPLHF
TRBV2,-,-,TRBJ2-5,TGTGCCAGCAGTGAAATCGAGACCCAGTACTTC,CASSEIETQYF
TRBV7-9,-,TRBD1,TRBJ1-2,TGTGCCAGCAGCACTCAGGGGGCCGGCTATGGCTACACCTTC,CASSTQGAGYGYTF
TRBV4-1,-,-,TRBJ2-1,TGCGCCAGCAGCCAAGTGCGAGGCGTCGAGCTTGGTTACAATGAGCAGTTCTTC,CASSQVRGVELGYNEQFF
TRBV11-3,-,TRBD2,TRBJ2-7,TGTGCCAGCAGCTTAGCGGCGGGAGGGGACCACGAGCAGTACTTC,CASSLAAGGDHEQYF
TRBV15,-,TRBD1,TRBJ2-3,TGTGCCACCAGTGACAGGGGGGAAGATACGCAGTATTTT,CATSDRGEDTQYF
TRBV25-1,-,-,TRBJ1-2,TGTGCCAGCAGTGAATCAGGACTCTATGGCTACACCTTC,CASSESGLYGYTF
TRBV7-2,-,-,TRBJ1-2,TGTGCCAGCAGCTCCCTCAGGCAGGGGCCCTATGGCTACACCTTC,CASSSLRQGPYGYTF
TRBV29-1,-,TRBD1,TRBJ1-2,TGCAGCGTTTATGCCGGGACAGGGGGAGAGGATGGCTACACCTTC,CSVYAGTGGEDGYTF
TRBV2,-,-,TRBJ1-1,TGTGCCAGCAGTGAAGGGACGAAAGCTTTCTTT,CASSEGTKAFF
TRBV7-3,-,-,TRBJ2-3,TGTGCCAGCAGCCCCGGAGGAGATACGCAGTATTTT,CASSPGGDTQYF
TRBV25-1,-,-,TRBJ1-4,TGTGCCAGCAGTGAATTAAAGGGTTATGATGAAAAACTGTTTTTT,CASSELKGYDEKLFF
TRBV2,-,TRBD2,TRBJ2-3,TGTGCCAGCAGTGGACTAGCGGGACGAGCTAGCACAGATACGCAGTATTTT,CASSGLAGRASTDTQYF
TRBV5-1,-,-,TRBJ1-1,TGCGCCAGCAGGGGACCGCCAACTGAAGCTTTCTTT,CASRGPPTEAFF
TRBV10-1,once,-,TRBJ2-2,TGCGCCAGCAGCTCGCGCGGGCTGAACACCGGGGAGCTGTTTTTT,CASSSRGLNTGELFF
TRBV19,few,-,TRBJ2-7,TGTGCCAGTAGTATAGGTTTAGCGGCCGAGCAGTACTTC,CASSIGLAAEQYF
TRBV7-7,-,TRBD2,TRBJ2-2,TGTGCTAGCAGCTCTATGGGACTAGCGGCCACCGGGGAGCTGTTTTTT,CASSSMGLAATGELFF
TRBV18,few,-,TRBJ1-2,TGTGCCAGCTCACCACCTATAGGCCAGGGAGGCTACACCTTC,CASSPPIGQGGYTF
TRBV9,-,-,TRBJ2-3,TGTGCCAGCAGCACAAAAGATACGCAGTATTTT,CASSTKDTQYF
TRBV19,-,TRBD1,TRBJ1-1,TGTGCCAGCAGATCGTTGGGACAGGGCAACACTGAAGCTTTCTTT,CASRSLGQGNTEAFF
TRBV9,once,TRBD2,TRBJ2-5,TGTGCCAGCAGCACTCGTGGGGGGGAAGAGACCCAGTACTTC,CASSTRGGEETQYF
TRBV6-6,-,TRBD1,TRBJ2-7,TGTGCCAGCAGTTACTCGACAGGGTTATCCTACGAGCAGTACTTC,CASSYSTGLSYEQYF
TRBV29-1,-,TRBD1,TRBJ2-7,TGCAGCGTTCTTCGGACAGGGGGCACCTACGAGCAGTACTTC,CSVLRTGGTYEQYF
TRBV6-1,-,TRBD1,TRBJ1-6,TGTGCCAGCAGGCCAGGGGGAAATTCACCCCTCCACTTT,CASRPGGNSPLHF
TRBV19,-,TRBD1,TRBJ2-7,TGTGCCAGTAGTATAGCGCAGGGGGCTGAGGAGCAGTACTTC,CASSIAQGAEEQYF
TRBV10-1,-,-,TRBJ1-4,TGCGCCAGCAGTGAGGGACAGCATAATGAAAAACTGTTTTTT,CASSEGQHNEKLFF
TRBV6-1,-,-,TRBJ2-2,TGTGCCAGCAGGTCGGGGTGGAACACCGGGGAGCTGTTTTTT,CASRSGWNTGELFF
TRBV2,-,-,TRBJ1-1,TGTGCCAGCACCAAGGCATCTAGGACTGAAGCTTTCTTT,CASTKASRTEAFF
TRBV6-5,-,TRBD1,TRBJ1-2,TGTGCCAGCAGTCGGACAGGACTTAACTATGGCTACACCTTC,CASSRTGLNYGYTF
TRBV4-1,-,TRBD2,TRBJ2-7,TGCGCCAGCAGCCAAGATTGGGGGAGGGCGGGGGGTTCCTACGAGCAGTACTTC,CASSQDWGRAGGSYEQYF
TRBV19,-,TRBD2,TRBJ2-2,TGTGCCAGTAGAGAAAGCGGGGGGTTACACACCGGGGAGCTGTTTTTT,CASRESGGLHTGELFF
TRBV19,-,-,TRBJ1-2,TGTGCCAGTAGTATAGGGGGACAAGACTATGGCTACACCTTC,CASSIGGQDYGYTF
TRBV27,-,-,TRBJ2-7,TGTGCCAGCAGTACACGACAGATCCACGAGCAGTACTTC,CASSTRQIHEQYF
TRBV19,-,TRBD1,TRBJ2-7,TGTGCCAGTAGTATACCGCCGGGACAGGGCTCCTACGAGCAGTACTTC,CASSIPPGQGSYEQYF
TRBV19,-,TRBD1,TRBJ1-3,TGTGCCAGTAGCGCGGGCTGGGACAGAGCCGGTGGCACCATATATTTT,CASSAGWDRAGGTIYF
TRBV14,-,-,TRBJ1-3,TGTGCCAGCAGCCAAGAGCCCCAAGGGACTGGAAACACCATATATTTT,CASSQEPQGTGNTIYF
TRBV19,once,TRBD1,TRBJ1-5,TGTGCCAGTGAGATTGACAGGGGCAATAGCAATCAGCCCCAGCATTTT,CASEIDRGNSNQPQHF
TRBV2,few,TRBD2,TRBJ2-7,TGTGCCAGCAGTGAGACTAGCGGGAACTACGAGCAGTACTTC,CASSETSGNYEQYF
TRBV7-2,-,-,TRBJ1-4,TGTGCCAGCAGCTTTACGAGCGAAAAACTGTTTTTT,CASSFTSEKLFF
TRBV4-2,-,-,TRBJ1-3,TGTGCCAGCAGCCAAGCTGGAAACACCATATATTTT,CASSQAGNTIYF
TRBV5-6,-,-,TRBJ2-3,TGTGCCAGCAGCTTGGTGGTTAGGACAGCCACAGATACGCAGTATTTT,CASSLVVRTATDTQYF
TRBV19,-,TRBD1,TRBJ1-5,TGTGCCAGTAGTTGGACAGGTTATAGCAATCAGCCCCAGCATTTT,CASSWTGYSNQPQHF
TRBV7-2,medium-sized,-,TRBJ1-1,TGTGCCAGCAGCTTAGGGGGGGGAACCAACACTGAAGCTTTCTTT,CASSLGGGTNTEAFF
TRBV14,-,-,TRBJ1-1,TGTGCCAGCAGCCCCCTACAGGGAAGCACTGAAGCTTTCTTT,CASSPLQGSTEAFF
TRBV4-2,-,TRBD1,TRBJ2-3,TGTGCCAGCAGCCAATTCTTCCGGGACAGGTTCACAGATACGCAGTATTTT,CASSQFFRDRFTDTQYF
TRBV30,-,TRBD2,TRBJ2-1,TGTGCCTCCCTAACAGCGGGAACCTACAATGAGCAGTTCTTC,CASLTAGTYNEQFF
TRBV5-1,-,-,TRBJ1-2,TGCGCCAGCAGCCTCCAAACAGGGACCTACTATGGCTACACCTTC,CASSLQTGTYYGYTF
TRBV7-2,-,-,TRBJ1-1,TGTGCCAGCAGCACCCGACGCGGCACTGAAGCTTTCTTT,CASSTRRGTEAFF
TRBV9,-,-,TRBJ2-1,TGTGCCAGCAGCGTAGGGCAAGGGGTAGGGGTGGTCACTGAGCAGTTCTTC,CASSVGQGVGVVTEQFF